These T cell receptor beta chains were read from a single sample in a study of response to subunit inactivated influenza vaccine. One entry per CDR3 protein results from TCRdb running MiXCR on the RT-PCR reads. The top ten clones hold more than 9.5% of a sample with about 620,000 distinct CDR3 sequences, about 11% of them seen once. The same specimen was also included in a second study, on T cells expressing NK-cell markers.

Here the sequenced sample was PBMCs from blood, taken on the day of vaccination. The receptor set was obtained from a man aged 50 to 59 who received an inactivated influenza vaccine. The CDR3 runs from the conserved cysteine through the conserved F or W. The order of the fields is J gene, V gene, CDR3 protein.

>TRBJ2-1|TRBV12-3/TRBV12-4
CASSPGQINEQFF
>TRBJ2-3|TRBV6-1
CASSRATGGPADTQYF
>TRBJ1-1|TRBV20-1
CSASRRTEAFF
>TRBJ1-1|TRBV19
CASRPGGGMNTEAFF
>TRBJ1-1|TRBV5-6
CASSLAIGGADTEAFF
>TRBJ2-5|TRBV7-9
CASSSYRVETQYF
>TRBJ2-7|TRBV27
CASSSTLDWQWYF
>TRBJ2-5|TRBV3-1
CASSQTLAGFETQYF
>TRBJ2-3|TRBV28
CASSFASDTQYF
>TRBJ2-3|TRBV12-3/TRBV12-4
CASSFLVTDTQYF
>TRBJ2-5|TRBV7-9
CASRLAGGEETQYF
>TRBJ2-2|TRBV20-1
CSARTGTGGIGELFF
>TRBJ2-2|TRBV12-3/TRBV12-4
CASSLTGKLVGELFF
>TRBJ2-5|TRBV7-9
CASSPIPQETQYF
>TRBJ2-7|TRBV12-3/TRBV12-4
CASSFQSRGSSYEQYF